This T cell receptor (beta chain) was captured in a study of cytomegalovirus exposure and HLA in healthy donors. A remark on this clone: Its matching antigen is unknown.

Sampled while nominally healthy, donors likely had unrecorded immune exposures. Germline values: CDR1 MGHRA, CDR2 YSYEKL. The CDR3 extends over 16 amino acids. J lost 8 bases, V lost 3 bases, and 9 bases had no gene match. PCR involved 60 Vbeta and 13 Jbeta primers. Repertoires were generated with immunoSEQ multiplex PCR, while TCRdb's copy carries only in-frame clones and drops some. The data show some 98,000 clones, around 75% seen once. General study points: CMV serostatus was the sole immune exposure information available. Among CMV-associated TCR beta chains, most appeared HLA-restricted in a later analysis.

This chain uses TRBV4-1 with TRBJ2-1; 11 nucleotides line up with TRBD2. This TCR came from a man aged 18 to 30 in good health and CMV-seropositive. Specimen: PBMCs. The CDR3 spells CASSQPLAGGPHEQFF. DNA for the CDR3: TGCGCCAGCAGCCAGCCCCTAGCGGGGGGCCCCCATGAGCAGTTCTTC.